This TCR beta chain was observed in a study of technical replicates of blood from a handful of donors. Germline values: CDR1 SGHAT, CDR2 FQNNGV. Deletions cut 1 base from V and 3 bases from J, with 22 bases between. The CDR3 covers 19 residues. Generated by immunoSEQ multiplex PCR, the TCRdb table keeps only in-frame clones and is missing some. The data show 70,000 to 85,000 clones, with 92% seen just once and roughly 0.27% held by the top ten. V and J are TRBV11-2 and TRBJ2-1; the D gene is possibly TRBD2 (6 bases). The sequenced sample was T cells isolated from PBMCs. This TCR was sampled from a human donor in good health. CDR3 loop: CASSLVSSGRPSNYNEQFF. As DNA, the CDR3 is TGTGCCAGCAGCTTAGTCTCCAGCGGGCGTCCCTCGAACTACAATGAGCAGTTCTTC. Using reference TRBV11-2 and TRBJ2-1 for the parts outside the CDR3, the full variable domain is EAGVAQSPRYKIIEKRQSVAFWCNPISGHATLYWYQQILGQGPKLLIQFQNNGVVDDSQLPKDRFSAERLKGVDSTLKIQPAKLEDSAVYLCASSLVSSGRPSNYNEQFFGPGTRLTVL.